The 30 T cell receptor beta chains below were found in one sample sequenced in a study of T cells in Graves' hyperthyroidism and ophthalmopathy. The CDR3 regions of TCR beta were amplified from RNA transcripts. First-round RT-PCR of the TCR CDR3 relied on the HTBI primer set. TCRdb independently ran MiXCR on the multiplex PCR reads; one entry per CDR3 protein. The sample carries about 590,000 distinct CDR3 sequences, more than 13% recorded once. Specimen: blood. These TCRs come from a young woman with Graves' ophthalmopathy.

This clonotype has just a few counts. The rearrangement links TRBV10-3 to TRBJ2-7; D is ambiguous. Trimming cost V 2 bases and J 1 base, with 6 bases left between them. The CDR3 is 13 amino acids. The germline V gene encodes CDR1 ENHRY and CDR2 SYGVKD. The CDR3 here is CAISEPRSYEQYF. As DNA, the CDR3 is TGTGCCATCAGTGAGCCGAGATCCTACGAGCAGTACTTC.

This clonotype was observed many times. The J gene is TRBJ2-1, the V gene TRBV30; 8 bases map to TRBD2. CDR1 is GTSNPN, CDR2 SVGIG, per germline (reference sequence). V lost 7 bases, J lost 1 base, and 3 bases stayed unmatched. This CDR3 contains 13 residues. The CDR3 DNA is TGTGCCTCGGGGGGGGATTCCTACAATGAGCAGTTCTTC. Translated: CASGGDSYNEQFF.

This clonotype was counted at least ten times. This rearrangement joins TRBV20-1 to TRBJ2-7, with 11 nucleotides matching TRBD2. Germline CDR1 is DFQATT and CDR2 is SNEGSKA (reference sequence). Unmatched junction bases numbered 6, after V lost 3 bases and J lost 5 bases. This CDR3 contains 14 residues. The CDR3 sequence is CSASLAGGPNEQYF. The CDR3 nucleotides read TGCAGTGCTAGCCTAGCGGGAGGACCGAACGAGCAGTACTTC.

This clonotype was detected ten times or more. V and J are TRBV19 and TRBJ1-4; unclear D gene. V was pared by 3 bases and J by 4 bases, with 9 bases between. This CDR3 contains 14 residues. Per the germline V gene, CDR1 is LNHDA and CDR2 is SQIVND (reference sequence). This CDR3 is CASSMRTDNEKLFF. The CDR3 bases are TGTGCCAGTAGTATGAGGACTGATAATGAAAAACTGTTTTTT.

This clonotype appeared many times. V gene TRBV15 combines with J gene TRBJ2-5; 7 bases line up with TRBD2. Germline V gene sequence: CDR1 LNHNV, CDR2 YYDKDF (reference sequence). V shed 2 bases, J shed 5 bases, and the junction held 11 bases outside the gene matches. CDR3 length equals 16 residues. In nucleotides, the CDR3 is TGTGCCACCAGCAGATTACGGGAGGTGGAGCGGGAGACCCAGTACTTC. Its protein product is CATSRLREVERETQYF. The full variable domain, its missing parts supplied by reference TRBV15 and TRBJ2-5, is DAMVIQNPRYQVTQFGKPVTLSCSQTLNHNVMYWYQQKSSQAPKLLFHYYDKDFNNEADTPDNFQSRRPNTSFCFLDIRSPGLGDTAMYLCATSRLREVERETQYFGPGTRLLVL.

This clonotype was recorded many times. The chain is built from TRBV27 and TRBJ1-1; no reliable D call. Germline V gene data show CDR1 as MNHEY and CDR2 as SMNVEV (reference sequence). The CDR3 sequence is 14 residues long. V lost 0 bases and J 4 bases, leaving 9 bases between the germline ends. The CDR3 coding sequence is TGTGCCAGCAGTTTATCGCGGGGAAGCACTGAAGCTTTCTTT. Protein product: CASSLSRGSTEAFF.

The genes are TRBV5-8 and TRBJ2-7; D unresolved. Trimming took off 1 base at V and 3 bases at J, with 11 bases between the two ends. This CDR3 is 14 amino acids long. Germline-derived CDR1 and CDR2 are SGHTS and YDEGEE. The CDR3 protein is CASSLFNRDYEQYF. The CDR3 DNA is TGTGCCAGCAGCTTGTTTAACAGAGACTACGAGCAGTACTTC. Combining the CDR3 with reference TRBV5-8 and TRBJ2-7 gives the whole variable domain EAGVTQSPTHLIKTRGQQATLRCSPISGHTSVYWYQQALGLGLQFLLWYDEGEERNRGNFPPRFSGRQFPNYSSELNVNALELEDSALYLCASSLFNRDYEQYFGPGTRLTVT.

This clonotype was counted a few times. The chain employs TRBV7-2 and TRBJ2-1; a weak D match, TRBD1 (6 bases). V was trimmed by 0 bases and J by 6 bases, leaving 18 bases between them. Germline V lookup: CDR1 SGHTA, CDR2 FQGNSA. The CDR3 runs to 17 residues. The CDR3, as DNA: TGTGCCAGCAGCTTAGCTGAATATAGGGGGTCTCGCAATGAGCAGTTCTTC. Protein sequence: CASSLAEYRGSRNEQFF.

This clonotype was found many times. The V and J genes are TRBV28 and TRBJ2-5; 8 nucleotides agree with TRBD2. The CDR3 spans 14 residues. With V trimmed by 6 bases and J by 0 bases, 3 bases remained unmatched. The germline CDR1 and CDR2 sequences are MDHEN and SYDVKM. CDR3: CASSELADQETQYF. Written as DNA, the CDR3 is TGTGCCAGCAGCGAACTAGCGGACCAAGAGACCCAGTACTTC.

This clonotype was detected a few times. This rearrangement joins TRBV15 to TRBJ2-5; 7 nucleotides align to TRBD2. In germline, CDR1 is LNHNV, CDR2 YYDKDF (reference sequence). The J segment lost 4 bases and the V segment lost 5 bases, leaving 16 bases of the junction unmatched. The CDR3 length is 17 residues. The CDR3 region is CATSWERRGGVGETQYF. CDR3 nucleotide sequence: TGTGCCACCAGCTGGGAACGGCGGGGAGGGGTAGGAGAGACCCAGTACTTC.

At least ten counts were recorded for this clonotype. The V call is TRBV7-2, the J call TRBJ1-6; no clear D. The germline V gene has CDR1 SGHTA and CDR2 FQGNSA. The CDR3 is 15 amino acids. The V end was cut by 1 base, the J end by 10 bases, with 14 bases between. DNA of the CDR3: TGTGCCAGCAGCTTAGGTGGAGAAAGTGGCTCACCCCTCCACTTT. It encodes CASSLGGESGSPLHF.

At least ten counts were recorded for this clonotype. V and J are TRBV27 and TRBJ2-7, with 7 bases lining up with TRBD1. Trimming at V came to 0 bases and at J to 3 bases, leaving 5 bases not matched to a gene. CDR3 length: 15 amino acids. Germline CDR1 is MNHEY and CDR2 is SMNVEV (reference sequence). The CDR3 sequence is CASSLSAGGYYEQYF. The CDR3 DNA is TGTGCCAGCAGTTTATCTGCAGGGGGTTACTACGAGCAGTACTTC.

In its sample, this clonotype was seen many times. The gene calls are TRBV7-6 and TRBJ2-3; D is undetermined. CDR3 length: 13 residues. Germline-derived CDR1 and CDR2 are SGHVS and FNYEAQ. V was clipped by 6 bases and J by 2 bases, with 9 bases between them. The DNA for the CDR3 is TGTGCCAGCAGGAATGGAGCCACAGATACGCAGTATTTT. This translates into CASRNGATDTQYF.

This clonotype was picked up many times. V is TRBV7-2 and J is TRBJ2-1, with 8 bases matching TRBD2. Germline V gene data show CDR1 as SGHTA and CDR2 as FQGNSA. Losses at the gene ends were 2 bases for V and 7 bases for J; bases not matched to a gene: 19. The CDR3 loop spans 19 amino acids. As DNA, the CDR3 is TGTGCCAGCAGCTTATTCAGCGGGAGTTTCCTCCCGGGGGGGAATGAGCAGTTCTTC. As protein: CASSLFSGSFLPGGNEQFF.

This clonotype showed up many times. This rearrangement joins TRBV7-9 to TRBJ2-7; the D gene is possibly TRBD1 (6 bases). Germline V CDR1 and CDR2: SEHNR, FQNEAQ (reference sequence). V lost 5 bases and J lost 3, with 17 bases in between. This CDR3 is built from 15 residues. The CDR3 is CASSQSAGAYYEQYF. The CDR3, as DNA: TGTGCCAGCAGCCAGTCGGCAGGGGCATACTACGAGCAGTACTTC.

Notes on this clonotype: This may stem from a read error, because a much larger clone lies one nucleotide away. The rearrangement links TRBV14 to TRBJ2-5; TRBD1 aligns across 9 bases. V was pared by 6 bases and J by 5 bases, with 7 bases of the junction left unmatched. The CDR3 length is 14 residues. From germline, CDR1 is SGHDN and CDR2 FVKESK. Here the CDR3 reads CASRRDRVGETQYF. The CDR3 DNA is TGTGCCAGCAGGCGGGACAGGGTGGGGGAGACCCAGTACTTC. The complete variable domain, with remaining parts taken from reference TRBV14 and TRBJ2-5, reads EAGVTQFPSHSVIEKGQTVTLRCDPISGHDNLYWYRRVMGKEIKFLLHFVKESKQDESGMPNNRFLAERTGGTYSTLKVQPAELEDSGVYFCASRRDRVGETQYFGPGTRLLVL.

This clonotype appeared many times. The genes are TRBV2 and TRBJ2-4; D unclear. Trimming took 5 bases from V and 0 from J, leaving 11 bases between them. Germline CDR1 and CDR2: SNHLY and FYNNEI. The CDR3 has 15 residues. CDR3 sequence: CASSRLKVAKNIQYF. Here the CDR3 DNA reads TGTGCCAGCAGTCGGCTGAAGGTAGCCAAAAACATTCAGTACTTC. Supplemented by reference TRBV2 and TRBJ2-4, the full variable domain reads EPEVTQTPSHQVTQMGQEVILRCVPISNHLYFYWYRQILGQKVEFLVSFYNNEISEKSEIFDDQFSVERPDGSNFTLKIRSTKLEDSAMYFCASSRLKVAKNIQYFGAGTRLSVL.

The CDR3 here is CASSFSGQGPLNEKLFF. The CDR3 bases are TGTGCCAGCAGCTTCTCGGGACAGGGGCCTCTTAATGAAAAACTGTTTTTT. The chain is built from TRBV7-9 and TRBJ1-4; 10 nucleotides align to TRBD1. Looked up from germline, CDR1 is SEHNR and CDR2 is FQNEAQ (reference sequence). The V gene end was trimmed by 3 bases and the J gene end by 4 bases; junction bases not matched to a gene: 8. The CDR3 contains 17 residues.

This clonotype has at least ten counts. The chain has TRBV7-3 and TRBJ2-1; 15 nucleotides align to TRBD2. This CDR3 is 17 amino acids long. V was pared by 4 bases and J by 3 bases, with 4 bases of the junction left unmatched. The V gene's germline CDR1 is SGHTA and CDR2 FQGTGA. The CDR3 protein is CASSSRTSGGVYNEQFF. The CDR3 coding sequence is TGTGCCAGCAGCTCTCGGACTAGCGGGGGGGTCTACAATGAGCAGTTCTTC.

This clonotype was seen only a few times. This chain uses TRBV29-1 with TRBJ2-7, with D perhaps matching TRBD1 (5 bases). Trimming stripped 0 bases from V and 4 bases from J, with 13 bases between. In germline, CDR1 is SQVTM, CDR2 ANQGSEA. The CDR3 totals 14 residues. This CDR3 reads CSVEDRAGRYEQYF. CDR3 in DNA: TGCAGCGTTGAAGATAGGGCAGGGCGGTACGAGCAGTACTTC.

The rearrangement joins TRBV30 to TRBJ2-6, with D possibly matching TRBD2 (5 bases). The germline V and J ends were trimmed by 4 bases and 0 bases, with 16 bases remaining between them. This CDR3 has 17 amino acids. Germline V gene sequence: CDR1 GTSNPN, CDR2 SVGIG (reference sequence). For the CDR3, the DNA is TGTGCCTGGACCCCGAGGTCCGGGATCTCTGGGGCCAACGTCCTGACTTTC. This codes for CAWTPRSGISGANVLTF.

This chain connects TRBV5-7 to TRBJ1-1; D unclear. TRBV5-7 is an open reading frame, and its role is uncertain. The CDR3 consists of 13 residues. V was clipped by 2 bases and J by 7 bases, with 12 bases between them. CDR3 coding DNA: TGTGCCAGCAGCTTCAGGAGCACTTATGAAGCTTTCTTT. Encoded protein: CASSFRSTYEAFF.

In this sample, this clonotype turned up many times. The chain is built from TRBV7-8 and TRBJ1-4; weak D call: TRBD1 (5 bases). The V gene lost 0 bases and the J gene lost 0 bases, with 8 bases spanning the gap. The CDR3 length is 16 residues. From germline, CDR1 is SGHVS and CDR2 FQNEAQ. DNA for the CDR3: TGTGCCAGCAGCTTAGCGCGGGGGGCAACTAATGAAAAACTGTTTTTT. It is translated as CASSLARGATNEKLFF.

Many counts were recorded for this clonotype. The V and J genes are TRBV14 and TRBJ2-1; 8 bases match TRBD2. This CDR3 has 15 residues. Germline V gene lookup returns CDR1 SGHDN and CDR2 FVKESK. The V segment lost 2 bases and the J segment 8 bases; nucleotides outside the gene matches: 8. This chain's CDR3 is CASSQSPGTRDEQFF. CDR3 sequence (DNA): TGTGCCAGCAGCCAAAGTCCCGGGACTAGAGATGAGCAGTTCTTC.

The chain joins TRBV24-1 to TRBJ2-3; D not resolved. The germline CDR1 and CDR2 sequences are KGHDR and SFDVKD. Between the trimmed V and J ends, which lost 6 bases and 2 bases, there was a span of 5 bases. This CDR3 is 12 amino acids long. The CDR3 sequence: CATSSDTDTQYF. CDR3 nucleotides: TGTGCCACCAGTTCTGACACAGATACGCAGTATTTT.

This clonotype was seen a few times. The chain is built from TRBV6-6 and TRBJ2-5, with D possibly matching TRBD1 (6 bases). Germline values: CDR1 MNHNY, CDR2 SVGAGI (reference sequence). The germline V and J ends were trimmed by 0 bases and 3 bases, with 8 bases remaining between them. This CDR3 is built from 14 residues. CDR3 protein: CASSYSRGKETQYF. The CDR3, as DNA: TGTGCCAGCAGTTACTCGAGGGGGAAAGAGACCCAGTACTTC.

To note about this clonotype: An end of the junction differs from the germline gene, which may be a read error. This rearrangement joins TRBV6-1 to TRBJ2-2; no clear D gene. There are 13 residues in the CDR3. Germline V CDR1 and CDR2: MNHNS, SASEGT. CDR3 bases: TGTGCCAGCAGTTCAGAGAACGCCGGGGAGCTGTTTTTT. It translates to CASSSENAGELFF.

This clonotype was observed at least ten times. This rearrangement joins TRBV3-1 to TRBJ2-1; a possible D gene is TRBD1 (6 bases). V was shortened by 2 bases and J by 7 bases, with 9 bases between the two germline ends. Germline V gives CDR1 LGHDT, CDR2 YNNKEL (reference sequence). This CDR3 has 13 residues. The CDR3 here is CASSQITGNEQFF. The CDR3 DNA is TGTGCCAGCAGCCAAATTACAGGGAATGAGCAGTTCTTC.

This clonotype was detected a few times. The chain carries TRBV9 and TRBJ2-7; TRBD1 agrees at 9 bases. CDR1 and CDR2 (germline): SGDLS, YYNGEE. J gave up 4 bases and V 3 bases, and 5 bases lay outside the gene matches. The CDR3 has 14 amino acids. CDR3 sequence (DNA): TGTGCCAGCAGCGAAGGACAGGGGAAATACGAGCAGTACTTC. It translates to CASSEGQGKYEQYF.

This clonotype was observed at least ten times. J is TRBJ1-1 and V is TRBV29-1; D is perhaps TRBD1 (6 bases). The ends were cut back, 5 bases at V and 5 bases at J, with 18 bases in the middle. The CDR3 spans 14 residues. Germline V gene sequence: CDR1 SQVTM, CDR2 ANQGSEA. CDR3 coding DNA: TGCAGCGTTCCTTCAAGTGGGGGCTGGACTGAAGCTTTCTTT. This codes for CSVPSSGGWTEAFF.